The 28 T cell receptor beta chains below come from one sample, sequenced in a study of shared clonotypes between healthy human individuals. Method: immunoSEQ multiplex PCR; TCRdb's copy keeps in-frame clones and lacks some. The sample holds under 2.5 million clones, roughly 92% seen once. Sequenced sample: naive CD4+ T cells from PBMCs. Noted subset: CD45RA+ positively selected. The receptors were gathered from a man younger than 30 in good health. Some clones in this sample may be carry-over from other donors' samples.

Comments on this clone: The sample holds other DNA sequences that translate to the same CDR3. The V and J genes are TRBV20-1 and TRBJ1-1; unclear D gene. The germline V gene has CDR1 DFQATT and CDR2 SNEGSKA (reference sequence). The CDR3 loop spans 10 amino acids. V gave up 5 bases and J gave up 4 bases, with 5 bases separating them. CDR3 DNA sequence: TGCAGTGCTCGGAGCACTGAAGCTTTCTTT. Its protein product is CSARSTEAFF.

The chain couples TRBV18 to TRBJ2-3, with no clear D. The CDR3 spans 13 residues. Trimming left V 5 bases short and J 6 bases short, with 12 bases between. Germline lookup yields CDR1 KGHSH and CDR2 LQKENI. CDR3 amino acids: CASSTAGADTQYF. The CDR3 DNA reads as TGTGCCAGCTCAACAGCTGGTGCGGATACGCAGTATTTT.

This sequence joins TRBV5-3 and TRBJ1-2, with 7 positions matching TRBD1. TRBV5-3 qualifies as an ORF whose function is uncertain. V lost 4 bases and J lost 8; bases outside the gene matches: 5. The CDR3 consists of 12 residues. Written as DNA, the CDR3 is TGTGCCAGAAGCCACACAGGGGCCGGCTACACCTTC. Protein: CARSHTGAGYTF.

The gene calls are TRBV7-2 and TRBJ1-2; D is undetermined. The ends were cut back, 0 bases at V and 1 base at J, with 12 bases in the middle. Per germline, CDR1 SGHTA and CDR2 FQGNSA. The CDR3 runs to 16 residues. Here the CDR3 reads CASSLASGSLNYGYTF. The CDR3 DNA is TGTGCCAGCAGCTTAGCGAGTGGCAGTCTTAACTATGGCTACACCTTC.

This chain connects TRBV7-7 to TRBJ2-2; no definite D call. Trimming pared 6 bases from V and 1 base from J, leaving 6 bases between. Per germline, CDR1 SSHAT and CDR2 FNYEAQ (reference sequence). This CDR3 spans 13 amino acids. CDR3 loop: CASRNLNTGELFF. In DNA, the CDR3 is TGTGCCAGCAGGAACCTGAACACCGGGGAGCTGTTTTTT.

The CDR3 sequence is CSAQGGGLYTGELFF. The CDR3, as DNA: TGCAGCGCCCAAGGGGGAGGGCTGTACACCGGGGAGCTGTTTTTT. The V and J genes are TRBV29-1 and TRBJ2-2; TRBD2 is a possible D gene (7 bases). The V gene's germline CDR1 is SQVTM and CDR2 ANQGSEA. With 7 bases removed from V and 3 bases from J, the gap between germline ends came to 18 bases. The CDR3 extends over 15 amino acids.

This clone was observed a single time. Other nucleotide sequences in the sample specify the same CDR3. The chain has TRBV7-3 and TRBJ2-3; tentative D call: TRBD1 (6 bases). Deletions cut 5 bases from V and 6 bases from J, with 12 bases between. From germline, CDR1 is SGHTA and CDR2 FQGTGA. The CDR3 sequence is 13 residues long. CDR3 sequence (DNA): TGTGCCAGCAGCCCGACAGGACCCGATACGCAGTATTTT. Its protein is CASSPTGPDTQYF.

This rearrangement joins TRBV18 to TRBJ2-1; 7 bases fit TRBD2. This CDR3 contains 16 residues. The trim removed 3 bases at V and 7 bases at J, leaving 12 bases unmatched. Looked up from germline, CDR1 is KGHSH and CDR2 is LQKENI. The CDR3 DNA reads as TGTGCCAGCTCACCCCTCAACGCGGGAGTCGGAAATGAGCAGTTCTTC. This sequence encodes CASSPLNAGVGNEQFF.

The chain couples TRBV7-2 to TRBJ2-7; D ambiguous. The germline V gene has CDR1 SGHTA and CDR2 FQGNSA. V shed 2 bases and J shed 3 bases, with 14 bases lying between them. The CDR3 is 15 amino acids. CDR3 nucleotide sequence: TGTGCCAGCAGCTTACAGCCTGGGTCCCTCTACGAGCAGTACTTC. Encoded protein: CASSLQPGSLYEQYF.

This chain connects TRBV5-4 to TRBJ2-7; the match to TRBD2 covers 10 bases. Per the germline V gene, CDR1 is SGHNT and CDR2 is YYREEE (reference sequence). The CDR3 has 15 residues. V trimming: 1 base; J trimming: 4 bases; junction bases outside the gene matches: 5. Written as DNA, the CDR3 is TGTGCCAGCAGCTTGTCTAGCGGGAGTAGTTACGAGCAGTACTTC. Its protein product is CASSLSSGSSYEQYF.

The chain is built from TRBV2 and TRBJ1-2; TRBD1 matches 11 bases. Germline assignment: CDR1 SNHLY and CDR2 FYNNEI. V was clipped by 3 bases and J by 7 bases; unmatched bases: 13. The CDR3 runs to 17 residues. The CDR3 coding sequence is TGTGCCAGCAGTGAGGGTTTTAGGACAGGGGGCAGAAGTGGCTACACCTTC. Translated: CASSEGFRTGGRSGYTF.

CDR3 bases: TGCAGCGTTGTGGTGCTAGCGGGTTCCTACGAGCAGTACTTC. This encodes CSVVVLAGSYEQYF. J is TRBJ2-7 and V is TRBV29-1; TRBD2 aligns across 8 bases. The V gene's germline CDR1 is SQVTM and CDR2 ANQGSEA. The ends lost 4 bases at V and 1 base at J; junction bases unmatched: 6. The CDR3 is made up of 14 amino acids.

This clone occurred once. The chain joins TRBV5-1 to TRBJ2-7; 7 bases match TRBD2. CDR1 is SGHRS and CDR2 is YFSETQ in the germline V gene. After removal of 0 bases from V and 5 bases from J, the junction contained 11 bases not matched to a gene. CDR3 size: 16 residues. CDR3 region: CASSLVFAGVLDEQYF. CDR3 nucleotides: TGCGCCAGCAGCTTGGTCTTTGCGGGAGTACTCGACGAGCAGTACTTC. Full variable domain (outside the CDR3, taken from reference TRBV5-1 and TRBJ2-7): KAGVTQTPRYLIKTRGQQVTLSCSPISGHRSVSWYQQTPGQGLQFLFEYFSETQRNKGNFPGRFSGRQFSNSRSEMNVSTLELGDSALYLCASSLVFAGVLDEQYFGPGTRLTVT.

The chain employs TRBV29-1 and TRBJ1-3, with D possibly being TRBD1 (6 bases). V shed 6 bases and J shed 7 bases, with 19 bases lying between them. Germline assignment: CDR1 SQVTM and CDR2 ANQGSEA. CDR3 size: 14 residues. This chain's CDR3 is CSVGDGTGWNTIYF. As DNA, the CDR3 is TGCAGCGTGGGGGACGGTACAGGGTGGAACACCATATATTTT.

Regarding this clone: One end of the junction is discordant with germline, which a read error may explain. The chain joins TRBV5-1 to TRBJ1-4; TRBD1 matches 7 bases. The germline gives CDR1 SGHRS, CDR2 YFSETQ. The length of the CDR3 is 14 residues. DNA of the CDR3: TGCGCCAGCACCTTGGGACAGCCGAATGAAAAACTGTTTTTT. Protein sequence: CASTLGQPNEKLFF.

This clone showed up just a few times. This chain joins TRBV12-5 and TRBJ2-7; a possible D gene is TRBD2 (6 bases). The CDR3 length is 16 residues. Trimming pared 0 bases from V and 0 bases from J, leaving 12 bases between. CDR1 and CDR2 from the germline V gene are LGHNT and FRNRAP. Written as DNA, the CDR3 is TGTGCTAGTGGTTTGGTAATTAGCGGAAACTCCTACGAGCAGTACTTC. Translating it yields CASGLVISGNSYEQYF.

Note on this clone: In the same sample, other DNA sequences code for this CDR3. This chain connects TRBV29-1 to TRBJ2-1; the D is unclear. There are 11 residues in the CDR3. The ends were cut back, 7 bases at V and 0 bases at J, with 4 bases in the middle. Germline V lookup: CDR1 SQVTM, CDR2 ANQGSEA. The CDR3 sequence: CSGGSYNEQFF. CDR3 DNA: TGCAGCGGGGGCTCCTACAATGAGCAGTTCTTC.

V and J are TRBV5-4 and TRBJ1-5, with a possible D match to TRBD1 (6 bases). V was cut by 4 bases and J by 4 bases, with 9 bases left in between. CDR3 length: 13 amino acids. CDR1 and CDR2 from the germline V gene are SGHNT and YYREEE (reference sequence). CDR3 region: CASSQQGNQPQHF. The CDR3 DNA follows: TGTGCCAGCAGCCAACAGGGAAATCAGCCCCAGCATTTT.

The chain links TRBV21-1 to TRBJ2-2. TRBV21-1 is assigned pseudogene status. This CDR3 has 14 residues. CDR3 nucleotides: TGTGCCAGCAGCCTCCGCACCAATTCCGGGGAGCTGTTTTTT. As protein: CASSLRTNSGELFF.

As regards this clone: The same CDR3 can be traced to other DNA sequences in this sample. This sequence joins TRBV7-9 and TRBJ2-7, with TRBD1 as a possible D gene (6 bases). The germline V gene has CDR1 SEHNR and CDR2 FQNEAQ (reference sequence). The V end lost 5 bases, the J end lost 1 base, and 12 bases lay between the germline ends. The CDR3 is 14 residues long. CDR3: CASSLLQGSYEQYF. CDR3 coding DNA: TGTGCCAGCAGCCTCCTGCAGGGGTCCTACGAGCAGTACTTC.

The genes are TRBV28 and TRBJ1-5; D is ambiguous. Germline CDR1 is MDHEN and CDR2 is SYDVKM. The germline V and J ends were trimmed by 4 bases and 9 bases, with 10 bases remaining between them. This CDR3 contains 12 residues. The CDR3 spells CASSSRDRPQHF. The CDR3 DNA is TGTGCCAGCAGTTCTCGAGATCGGCCCCAGCATTTT.

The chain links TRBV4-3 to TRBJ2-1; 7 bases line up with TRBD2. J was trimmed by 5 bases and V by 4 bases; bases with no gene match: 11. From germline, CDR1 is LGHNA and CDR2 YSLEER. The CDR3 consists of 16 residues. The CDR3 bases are TGCGCCAGCAGCCTTCGAGGTACCGGGACTAACAATGAGCAGTTCTTC. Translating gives CASSLRGTGTNNEQFF.

The CDR3 bases are TGCGCCAGCAGCTTGACTAGCGAGAGAACCGGGGAGCTGTTTTTT. Its translation: CASSLTSERTGELFF. This chain links TRBV5-1 with TRBJ2-2; TRBD2 aligns across 7 bases. The V segment lost 1 base and the J segment 5 bases; nucleotides outside the gene matches: 5. Looked up from germline, CDR1 is SGHRS and CDR2 is YFSETQ. This CDR3 region has 15 residues.

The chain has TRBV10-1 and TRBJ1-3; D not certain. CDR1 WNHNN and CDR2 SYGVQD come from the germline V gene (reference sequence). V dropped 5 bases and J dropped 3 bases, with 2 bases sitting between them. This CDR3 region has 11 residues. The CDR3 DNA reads TGCGCCAGCAGTTATGGAAACACCATATATTTT. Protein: CASSYGNTIYF.

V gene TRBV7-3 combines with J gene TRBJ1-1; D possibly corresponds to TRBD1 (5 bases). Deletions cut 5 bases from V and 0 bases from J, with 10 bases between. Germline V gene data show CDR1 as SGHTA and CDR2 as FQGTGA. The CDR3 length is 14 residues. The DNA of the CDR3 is TGTGCCAGCAGCCGCGACAGCATGAACACTGAAGCTTTCTTT. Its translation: CASSRDSMNTEAFF.

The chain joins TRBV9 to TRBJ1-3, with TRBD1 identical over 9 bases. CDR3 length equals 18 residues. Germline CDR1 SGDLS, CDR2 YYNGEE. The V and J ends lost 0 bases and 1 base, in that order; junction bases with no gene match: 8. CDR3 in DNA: TGTGCCAGCAGCGTAGCTGGGGGGACAGGGATTTCTGGAAACACCATATATTTT. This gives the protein CASSVAGGTGISGNTIYF.

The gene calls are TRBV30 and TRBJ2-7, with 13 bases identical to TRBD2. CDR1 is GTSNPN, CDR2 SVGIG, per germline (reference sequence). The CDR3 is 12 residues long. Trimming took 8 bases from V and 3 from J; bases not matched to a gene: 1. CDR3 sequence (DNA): TGTGCCGGGACTAGCGGGGACTACGAGCAGTACTTC. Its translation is CAGTSGDYEQYF.

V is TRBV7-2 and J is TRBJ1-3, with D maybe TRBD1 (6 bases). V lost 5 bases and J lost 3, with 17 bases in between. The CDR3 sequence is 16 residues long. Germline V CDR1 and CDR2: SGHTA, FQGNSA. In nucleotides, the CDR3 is TGTGCCAGCAGCCCCTCGGGGGGGGCTGGTGGAAACACCATATATTTT. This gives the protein CASSPSGGAGGNTIYF.